Listed here are 11 T cell receptor beta chains from one sample, sequenced in a study of cytomegalovirus exposure and HLA in healthy donors. 13 Jbeta primers and 60 Vbeta primers were used for the PCR. Some clones are missing from TCRdb's copy, which holds only in-frame ones; the method was immunoSEQ multiplex PCR. The sample contains 100,000 to 150,000 clones, under 75% of which appear only once. Sample: PBMCs. These receptors originate from a woman in her forties in good health and CMV-seronegative.

In regard to this clone: Different DNA sequences within this sample yield the same CDR3. This chain joins TRBV18 and TRBJ2-7; 7 nucleotides agree with TRBD1. The germline V gene has CDR1 KGHSH and CDR2 LQKENI. The V gene end was trimmed by 6 bases and the J gene end by 1 base; junction bases not matched to a gene: 3. CDR3 size: 13 residues. The CDR3 region is CASSPGQSYEQYF. The CDR3 bases are TGTGCCAGCTCTCCGGGACAGTCCTACGAGCAGTACTTC.

The V gene is TRBV5-5, the J gene TRBJ1-5; tentative D call: TRBD1 (5 bases). This CDR3 is built from 14 residues. Per germline, CDR1 SGHKS and CDR2 YYEKEE (reference sequence). V was cut by 0 bases and J by 6 bases, with 10 bases left in between. Here the CDR3 DNA reads TGTGCCAGCAGCTTGGAAGGACAAATTCAGCCCCAGCATTTT. Translation gives CASSLEGQIQPQHF.

The chain joins TRBV11-2 to TRBJ1-1, with D unclear. The length of the CDR3 is 13 residues. The V gene lost 1 base and the J gene lost 7 bases, with 10 bases spanning the gap. From germline, CDR1 is SGHAT and CDR2 FQNNGV. The CDR3 reads CASSLVLGGEAFF. The CDR3 coding sequence is TGTGCCAGCAGCTTAGTTCTGGGAGGTGAAGCTTTCTTT.

This clone was picked up a small number of times. The chain combines TRBV5-6 with TRBJ2-5; no reliable D call. Matching the DNA end better, TRBJ2-7 makes the J call doubtful. CDR1 and CDR2 from the germline V gene are SGHDT and YYEEEE. The CDR3 is 13 residues long. CDR3 loop: CASSGEPFYEQYF. The CDR3 nucleotides are TGTGCCAGCAGCGGAGAGCCCTTCTACGAGCAGTACTTC.

This chain connects TRBV14 to TRBJ1-1, with D unresolved. The CDR3 extends over 13 amino acids. V lost 0 bases, J lost 0 bases, and 2 bases lay in between. In germline, CDR1 is SGHDN, CDR2 FVKESK. CDR3 in amino acids: CASSQDVNTEAFF. DNA for the CDR3: TGTGCCAGCAGCCAAGACGTGAACACTGAAGCTTTCTTT. Variable domain in full (rest from reference TRBV14 and TRBJ1-1): EAGVTQFPSHSVIEKGQTVTLRCDPISGHDNLYWYRRVMGKEIKFLLHFVKESKQDESGMPNNRFLAERTGGTYSTLKVQPAELEDSGVYFCASSQDVNTEAFFGQGTRLTVV.

The chain employs TRBV19 and TRBJ2-2; D might be TRBD1 (5 bases). This CDR3 is built from 15 residues. V dropped 6 bases and J dropped 0 bases, with 11 bases sitting between them. CDR1 is LNHDA and CDR2 is SQIVND in the germline V gene (reference sequence). CDR3 sequence (DNA): TGTGCCAGTAGATCTGTAGGGGCGAACACCGGGGAGCTGTTTTTT. As protein: CASRSVGANTGELFF.

This sequence joins TRBV7-8 and TRBJ1-5; D is unresolved. Germline CDR1 is SGHVS and CDR2 is FQNEAQ. There are 14 residues in the CDR3. The V and J ends lost 4 bases and 3 bases respectively, with 10 bases between them. In DNA, the CDR3 is TGTGCCAGCAGCTCTGCATACTCCAATCAGCCCCAGCATTTT. It codes for CASSSAYSNQPQHF.

This clone was detected a few times. The genes are TRBV7-2 and TRBJ2-5, with 11 bases that match TRBD2. In germline, CDR1 is SGHTA, CDR2 FQGNSA. J lost 5 bases, V lost 1 base, and 9 bases had no gene match. The CDR3 is made up of 17 amino acids. As DNA, the CDR3 is TGTGCCAGCAGCTTAGGGGCGCTAGCGGGGGGCCTGGAGACCCAGTACTTC. It codes for CASSLGALAGGLETQYF.

V is TRBV12-5 and J is TRBJ2-7; D not certain. Germline CDR1 is LGHNT and CDR2 is FRNRAP. This CDR3 contains 14 residues. V was clipped by 3 bases and J by 5 bases, with 14 bases between them. The CDR3 loop is CASGFGGSPHEQYF. For the CDR3, the DNA is TGTGCTAGTGGTTTCGGTGGTTCCCCCCACGAGCAGTACTTC.

The CDR3 sequence: CASSFRQVYNEQFF. The CDR3 nucleotides read TGTGCCAGCAGTTTTCGACAGGTCTACAATGAGCAGTTCTTC. The J gene is TRBJ2-1, the V gene TRBV28; D might be TRBD1 (6 bases). V lost 3 bases to trimming and J lost 3 bases, with 9 bases between them. Per germline, CDR1 MDHEN and CDR2 SYDVKM. This CDR3 is 14 amino acids long.

The chain is built from TRBV7-3 and TRBJ2-7; 7 bases fit TRBD2. The germline gives CDR1 SGHTA, CDR2 FQGTGA. CDR3 length: 13 amino acids. Trimming took 3 bases from V and 4 from J; bases not matched to a gene: 3. Here the CDR3 DNA reads TGTGCCAGCAGCTTGGGGGGGGGATACGAGCAGTACTTC. This codes for CASSLGGGYEQYF.